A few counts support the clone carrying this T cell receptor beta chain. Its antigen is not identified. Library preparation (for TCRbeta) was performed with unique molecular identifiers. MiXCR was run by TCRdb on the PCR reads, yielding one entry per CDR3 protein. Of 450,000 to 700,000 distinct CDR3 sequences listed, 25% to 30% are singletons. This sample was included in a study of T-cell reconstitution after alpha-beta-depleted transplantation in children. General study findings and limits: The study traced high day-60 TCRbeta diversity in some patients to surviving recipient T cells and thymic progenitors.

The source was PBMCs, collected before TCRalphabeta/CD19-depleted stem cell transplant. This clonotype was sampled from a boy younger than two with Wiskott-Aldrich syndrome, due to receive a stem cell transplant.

Here the CDR3 reads CASSFGVSGTSTDTQYF. CDR3 nucleotides: TGTGCCAGCAGCTTCGGGGTTAGCGGAACTAGCACAGATACGCAGTATTTT. V and J are TRBV7-6 and TRBJ2-3, with a possible D match to TRBD2 (6 bases). The CDR3 is 17 residues long. Per the germline V gene, CDR1 is SGHVS and CDR2 is FNYEAQ. Trimming shortened V by 3 bases and J by 0 bases, and 16 bases separated the two germline ends.